The T cell receptor (beta chain) described here comes from a study of cytomegalovirus exposure and HLA in healthy donors. Whole-study findings and limits: Immune exposure data for these donors was limited to CMV serostatus. Most TCR beta V segments were productive about 90% or about 30% of the time in an earlier analysis. The Asian-associated ancestry cluster reportedly had fewer N-insertions than the approximately 670-donor mean in a later analysis.

Regarding this clone: Antigen specificity is unknown.

Unrecorded immune exposures were likely, despite nominal health at sampling. PCR was performed using 60 Vbeta and 13 Jbeta primers. Repertoires were generated with immunoSEQ multiplex PCR, while TCRdb's copy carries only in-frame clones and drops some. The table has tens of thousands of clones, around 80% seen once. The J segment lost 5 bases and the V segment lost 4 bases, leaving 12 bases of the junction unmatched. This CDR3 comprises 17 residues. Germline V gene lookup returns CDR1 SGHNT and CDR2 YYREEE (reference sequence). Sequenced: PBMCs. The sequence was obtained from a man over 45 in good health and CMV-seronegative. The chain joins TRBV5-4 to TRBJ1-1; TRBD1 agrees at 12 bases. This chain's CDR3 is CASSNARDRGRETEAFF. The CDR3 DNA reads as TGTGCCAGCAGCAACGCTCGGGACAGGGGGCGGGAGACTGAAGCTTTCTTT.